Below, 23 T cell receptor beta chains from the same sample are listed, as sequenced in a study of cytomegalovirus exposure and HLA in healthy donors (TCRdb year 2017). The library relied on the immunoSEQ multiplex PCR assay. For the multiplex PCR, a mixture combining 60 forward primers for TCR Vbeta segments and 13 reverse primers for TCR Jbeta segments was used. TCRdb obtained this table from immuneACCESS and retained in-frame rearrangements with V and J assigned. These tables miss some clones; where compared with another copy, unresolved V genes account for less than half of the shortfall, and the remainder is unexplained. The sample table records about 150,000 clones; around 77% of these occur just once. The ten largest account for around 2% of the sample. The specimen sequenced was PBMCs. The receptor set was obtained from a man aged 25 to 45 in good health and CMV-seronegative.

V and J are TRBV2 and TRBJ2-1; possible D gene TRBD2, 5 bases. Germline lookup yields CDR1 SNHLY and CDR2 FYNNEI. V was clipped by 2 bases and J by 3 bases, with 14 bases between them. The CDR3 runs 16 residues. The CDR3 coding sequence is TGTGCCAGCAGTGAAAAGTTAGCGACCCTCTACAATGAGCAGTTCTTC. This encodes CASSEKLATLYNEQFF. Full variable domain (outside the CDR3, taken from reference TRBV2 and TRBJ2-1): EPEVTQTPSHQVTQMGQEVILRCVPISNHLYFYWYRQILGQKVEFLVSFYNNEISEKSEIFDDQFSVERPDGSNFTLKIRSTKLEDSAMYFCASSEKLATLYNEQFFGPGTRLTVL.

The chain is built from TRBV5-1 and TRBJ2-3; D uncertain. CDR1 SGHRS and CDR2 YFSETQ come from the germline V gene. Trimming shortened V by 2 bases and J by 2 bases, and 9 bases separated the two germline ends. The CDR3 loop spans 14 amino acids. The CDR3 region is CASSFPGYTDTQYF. Written as DNA, the CDR3 is TGCGCCAGCAGCTTTCCGGGTTACACAGATACGCAGTATTTT.

This chain joins TRBV10-3 and TRBJ2-2; possibly TRBD1 for D (5 bases). The length of the CDR3 is 14 residues. V was pared by 7 bases and J by 1 base, with 10 bases between. The V gene's germline CDR1 is ENHRY and CDR2 SYGVKD. In nucleotides, the CDR3 is TGTGCCATCAAGGATCAGGGGAACACCGGGGAGCTGTTTTTT. Its translation: CAIKDQGNTGELFF.

This clone was found a few times. The V and J genes are TRBV11-1 and TRBJ2-1; 13 nucleotides agree with TRBD2. From germline, CDR1 is SGHAT and CDR2 FQDESV (reference sequence). Trimming took 5 bases from V and 6 from J; bases not matched to a gene: 7. This CDR3 region has 16 residues. This CDR3 reads CASSPGGTSGANEQFF. CDR3 nucleotide sequence: TGTGCCAGCAGCCCAGGCGGGACTAGCGGGGCCAATGAGCAGTTCTTC.

This sequence joins TRBV6-5 and TRBJ2-2; 7 bases map to TRBD1. Germline V CDR1 and CDR2: MNHEY, SVGAGI. The CDR3 runs to 15 residues. V shed 6 bases and J 5 bases; nucleotides not matched to a gene: 9. The CDR3 reads CASRFLTGYTGELFF. In nucleotides, the CDR3 is TGTGCCAGCAGATTCCTGACAGGGTATACCGGGGAGCTGTTTTTT.

The gene calls are TRBV5-4 and TRBJ1-3, with D possibly TRBD1 on 6 matching bases. This CDR3 spans 15 amino acids. CDR1 and CDR2 (germline): SGHNT, YYREEE (reference sequence). The ends were cut back, 1 base at V and 3 bases at J, with 11 bases in the middle. The CDR3 loop is CASSLSAGVGNTIYF. CDR3 coding DNA: TGTGCCAGCAGCTTGTCCGCAGGGGTTGGAAACACCATATATTTT.

The V gene is TRBV4-1, the J gene TRBJ2-2; D is undetermined. Trimming pared 0 bases from V and 1 base from J, leaving 9 bases between. The CDR3 sequence is 16 residues long. CDR1 MGHRA and CDR2 YSYEKL come from the germline V gene. The CDR3 loop is CASSQEAHWNTGELFF. CDR3 bases: TGCGCCAGCAGCCAAGAAGCGCACTGGAACACCGGGGAGCTGTTTTTT.

The chain couples TRBV19 to TRBJ2-7, with 8 bases aligning to TRBD2. From germline, CDR1 is LNHDA and CDR2 SQIVND (reference sequence). Unmatched junction bases numbered 13, after V lost 6 bases and J lost 3 bases. This CDR3 is 16 amino acids long. The CDR3: CASSPSGTSAHYEQYF. In nucleotides, the CDR3 is TGTGCCAGTAGCCCCTCCGGGACTAGTGCTCACTACGAGCAGTACTTC.

Here the CDR3 DNA reads TGTGCCAGCAGTGTTGAGGCGGGGGGGAGCGATGAGCAGTTCTTC. Residues: CASSVEAGGSDEQFF. This rearrangement joins TRBV6-1 to TRBJ2-1; TRBD2 matches at 9 bases. From germline, CDR1 is MNHNS and CDR2 SASEGT. Germline trimming cut 4 bases from V and 8 bases from J; bases unmatched to any gene: 9. The CDR3 spans 15 residues.

The CDR3: CASSARPGTVWRNEKLFF. The CDR3 DNA sequence: TGTGCCAGCAGCGCCCGACCCGGGACAGTCTGGAGAAATGAAAAACTGTTTTTT. V is TRBV9 and J is TRBJ1-4; TRBD1 matches 7 bases. The CDR3 loop spans 18 amino acids. The V gene's germline CDR1 is SGDLS and CDR2 YYNGEE. Trimming cost V 3 bases and J 5 bases; bases outside gene matches: 16.

This clone was seen a few times. The chain uses TRBV5-3 and TRBJ1-4, with unresolved D. TRBV5-3 is identified as an open reading frame with a role that is uncertain. This CDR3 comprises 14 residues. Trimming removed 0 bases from V and 1 base from J, with 4 bases in between. DNA for the CDR3: TGTGCCAGAAGCTTGGACAAAACTAATGAAAAACTGTTTTTT. Translated: CARSLDKTNEKLFF.

This clone showed up just a few times. The V gene is TRBV27, the J gene TRBJ1-5; D is possibly TRBD1 (6 bases). Germline-derived CDR1 and CDR2 are MNHEY and SMNVEV (reference sequence). V was shortened by 5 bases and J by 7 bases, with 9 bases between the two germline ends. CDR3 length equals 12 residues. Here the CDR3 reads CASSNTGQPQHF. The CDR3 DNA sequence: TGTGCCAGCAGTAACACAGGGCAGCCCCAGCATTTT.

The V and J genes are TRBV5-4 and TRBJ1-2; TRBD1 agrees at 7 bases. Germline loops: CDR1 SGHNT, CDR2 YYREEE (reference sequence). V dropped 9 bases and J dropped 4; count of bases not matched to a gene: 9. CDR3 length: 13 residues. This CDR3 reads CATGDSTSYGYTF. In DNA form, the CDR3 reads TGTGCCACTGGGGACAGCACTTCCTATGGCTACACCTTC.

The genes are TRBV29-1 and TRBJ1-4, with D maybe TRBD1 (6 bases). V lost 4 bases and J 7 bases, leaving 13 bases between the germline ends. This CDR3 comprises 13 residues. CDR1 is SQVTM, CDR2 ANQGSEA, per germline. CDR3 residues: CSVVARGGEKLFF. The CDR3 coding sequence is TGCAGCGTTGTGGCGAGGGGGGGTGAAAAACTGTTTTTT. The variable domain in full, completed from reference TRBV29-1 and TRBJ1-4, reads SAVISQKPSRDICQRGTSLTIQCQVDSQVTMMFWYRQQPGQSLTLIATANQGSEATYESGFVIDKFPISRPNLTFSTLTVSNMSPEDSSIYLCSVVARGGEKLFFGSGTQLSVL.

V and J are TRBV5-1 and TRBJ2-5, with a tentative D call TRBD1 (6 bases). Germline values: CDR1 SGHRS, CDR2 YFSETQ. V lost 0 bases and J lost 4, with 10 bases in between. CDR3 length equals 14 residues. CDR3 sequence (DNA): TGCGCCAGCAGCTTGGCAGGGGAAGGAGAGACCCAGTACTTC. Its protein is CASSLAGEGETQYF.

V is TRBV4-1 and J is TRBJ1-1; D is uncertain. This CDR3 has 13 amino acids. Germline-derived CDR1 and CDR2 are MGHRA and YSYEKL. V dropped 11 bases and J dropped 8 bases, with 21 bases sitting between them. CDR3 region: CAPVSVVTVEAFF. CDR3 coding DNA: TGCGCCCCCGTTTCTGTTGTAACGGTGGAAGCTTTCTTT.

This chain joins TRBV6-5 and TRBJ2-2; no firm D call. CDR3 size: 15 residues. Germline CDR1 is MNHEY and CDR2 is SVGAGI. Trimming took 2 bases from V and 4 from J, leaving 11 bases between them. The CDR3 DNA follows: TGTGCCAGCAGTTACAGTGGCCAACCCACCGGGGAGCTGTTTTTT. Its translation is CASSYSGQPTGELFF.

Only a few counts were recorded for this clone. The chain couples TRBV9 to TRBJ2-5, with 8 bases aligning to TRBD1. Germline CDR1 reads SGDLS; CDR2 reads YYNGEE. V lost 0 bases and J lost 4; bases outside the gene matches: 11. The CDR3 is 17 residues long. DNA of the CDR3: TGTGCCAGCAGCGTAGCTACGGGAACCGGGACAGGAGAGACCCAGTACTTC. Translating gives CASSVATGTGTGETQYF. The complete variable domain, with remaining parts taken from reference TRBV9 and TRBJ2-5, reads DSGVTQTPKHLITATGQRVTLRCSPRSGDLSVYWYQQSLDQGLQFLIQYYNGEERAKGNILERFSAQQFPDLHSELNLSSLELGDSALYFCASSVATGTGTGETQYFGPGTRLLVL.

The CDR3 sequence: CSVEDRPSGNTIYF. CDR3 bases: TGCAGCGTCGAGGACAGGCCCTCTGGAAACACCATATATTTT. V gene TRBV29-1 combines with J gene TRBJ1-3, with 7 bases aligning to TRBD1. V was clipped by 6 bases and J by 0 bases; unmatched bases: 5. Germline V gene sequence: CDR1 SQVTM, CDR2 ANQGSEA. The CDR3 consists of 14 residues.

CDR3 loop: CSVDSREDNNEQFF. The CDR3 coding sequence is TGCAGCGTTGATTCGCGGGAGGACAACAATGAGCAGTTCTTC. The V gene is TRBV29-1, the J gene TRBJ2-1; TRBD2 aligns across 8 bases. Germline V CDR1 and CDR2: SQVTM, ANQGSEA. The length of the CDR3 is 14 residues. Germline trimming cut 3 bases from V and 5 bases from J; bases unmatched to any gene: 6.

This clone was seen a single time. The J gene is TRBJ2-5, the V gene TRBV14, with a possible D match to TRBD2 (5 bases). CDR3 size: 16 residues. Trimming shortened V by 4 bases and J by 0 bases, and 15 bases separated the two germline ends. Germline-derived CDR1 and CDR2 are SGHDN and FVKESK. The CDR3 nucleotides read TGTGCCAGCAGCCTGAGGGCGAAGCCGTACCAAGAGACCCAGTACTTC. Its protein product is CASSLRAKPYQETQYF.

The chain carries TRBV7-9 and TRBJ1-1; 9 nucleotides line up with TRBD1. V dropped 5 bases and J dropped 3; count of bases not matched to a gene: 13. Per germline, CDR1 SEHNR and CDR2 FQNEAQ (reference sequence). CDR3 size: 17 residues. The CDR3 loop reads CASSPPLPGQGYTEAFF. The CDR3 nucleotides are TGTGCCAGCAGCCCCCCCCTTCCGGGACAGGGATACACTGAAGCTTTCTTT.

V and J are TRBV7-9 and TRBJ1-4; 9 nucleotides align to TRBD1. The CDR3 consists of 16 residues. In germline, CDR1 is SEHNR, CDR2 FQNEAQ (reference sequence). Trimming cost V 5 bases and J 2 bases; bases outside gene matches: 6. The CDR3 loop reads CASSTGTGRTNEKLFF. In DNA form, the CDR3 reads TGTGCCAGCAGCACCGGGACAGGGAGGACTAATGAAAAACTGTTTTTT.